These 30 T cell receptor beta chains were all obtained from the same sample, sequenced in a study of T cell responses to AZD1222 COVID-19 vaccine. Sequencing used immunoSEQ multiplex PCR; TCRdb keeps in-frame clones, though not all of them. The table has about 180,000 clones, around nine tenths seen once. Sequences were derived from peripheral blood, sampled on day 0 of AZD1222 vaccination. The receptors here all came from an adult in good health.

The rearrangement links TRBV7-2 to TRBJ2-2; 9 nucleotides match TRBD2. CDR3 length equals 15 residues. Germline CDR1 SGHTA, CDR2 FQGNSA. With 2 bases clipped from V and 5 bases from J, the junction kept 3 bases outside the gene matches. CDR3 sequence (DNA): TGTGCCAGCAGCTTACTAGCGGGGAAGACCGGGGAGCTGTTTTTT. Its translation is CASSLLAGKTGELFF.

V and J are TRBV5-6 and TRBJ1-5; D is unclear. Germline values: CDR1 SGHDT, CDR2 YYEEEE. The CDR3 length is 17 residues. Trimming removed 0 bases at V and 3 bases at J, with 16 bases between. In DNA form, the CDR3 reads TGTGCCAGCAGCTTGGGTCAGGATATTTATATCAATCAGCCCCAGCATTTT. Encoded protein: CASSLGQDIYINQPQHF.

V usage is TRBV7-2 and J usage is TRBJ2-6; D not certain. Germline assignment: CDR1 SGHTA and CDR2 FQGNSA. Trimming removed 1 base at V and 3 bases at J, with 10 bases between. CDR3 length: 16 amino acids. The CDR3 here is CASSLVGIGGANVLTF. Here the CDR3 DNA reads TGTGCCAGCAGCTTAGTAGGGATCGGTGGGGCCAACGTCCTGACTTTC.

This clone came up a few times. CDR3 amino acids: CASSASSYNEQFF. Written as DNA, the CDR3 is TGTGCCAGCAGCGCCAGCTCCTACAATGAGCAGTTCTTC. The genes are TRBV13 and TRBJ2-1; no firm D call. Between the trimmed V and J ends, which lost 5 bases and 0 bases, there was a span of 5 bases. The CDR3 is 13 residues long. Germline V gives CDR1 PRHDT, CDR2 FYEKMQ (reference sequence).

CDR3 residues: CASSLAGVGKRSQETQYF. The CDR3 DNA reads TGCGCCAGCAGCTTGGCCGGAGTAGGAAAGCGGAGCCAAGAGACCCAGTACTTC. The chain couples TRBV5-1 to TRBJ2-5; D perhaps matches TRBD2 (5 bases). V lost 0 bases, J lost 1 base, and 19 bases lay in between. This CDR3 spans 18 amino acids. Per the germline V gene, CDR1 is SGHRS and CDR2 is YFSETQ. Drawing the rest from reference TRBV5-1 and TRBJ2-5, the complete variable domain is KAGVTQTPRYLIKTRGQQVTLSCSPISGHRSVSWYQQTPGQGLQFLFEYFSETQRNKGNFPGRFSGRQFSNSRSEMNVSTLELGDSALYLCASSLAGVGKRSQETQYFGPGTRLLVL.

The genes are TRBV5-7 and TRBJ2-7, with D unclear. TRBV5-7 is an ORF for which the function is uncertain. The CDR3 runs 12 residues. V lost 3 bases, J lost 4 bases, and 8 bases lay in between. CDR3 protein: CASSSEQYEQYF. The DNA of the CDR3 is TGTGCCAGCAGCTCGGAACAGTACGAGCAGTACTTC.

This chain uses TRBV10-3 with TRBJ2-5; 16 bases agree with TRBD2. CDR1 is ENHRY and CDR2 is SYGVKD in the germline V gene. This CDR3 region has 19 residues. J lost 1 base, V lost 2 bases, and 7 bases had no gene match. The CDR3 DNA follows: TGTGCCATCAGTGAGATCGGGACTAGCGGGGGGGTCCCCCAAGAGACCCAGTACTTC. Translated, it gives CAISEIGTSGGVPQETQYF.

The J gene is TRBJ2-1, the V gene TRBV28, with 8 nucleotides matching TRBD1. The CDR3 has 15 amino acids. Germline CDR1 reads MDHEN; CDR2 reads SYDVKM. After removal of 7 bases from V and 0 bases from J, the junction contained 5 bases not matched to a gene. CDR3 DNA: TGTGCCAGCACCGTAGGGACAGGCTCCTACAATGAGCAGTTCTTC. This codes for CASTVGTGSYNEQFF.

The rearrangement links TRBV28 to TRBJ1-2, with 8 positions matching TRBD1. Germline loops: CDR1 MDHEN, CDR2 SYDVKM. The CDR3 is made up of 13 amino acids. With V trimmed by 7 bases and J by 4 bases, 5 bases remained unmatched. The chain's CDR3 is CASTPGQVYGYTF. CDR3 DNA sequence: TGTGCCAGCACCCCGGGACAGGTCTATGGCTACACCTTC.

In this sample, this clone turned up a few times. The chain couples TRBV5-1 to TRBJ2-5; TRBD1 matches 12 bases. The J segment lost 4 bases and the V segment lost 3 bases, leaving 4 bases of the junction unmatched. Germline CDR1 reads SGHRS; CDR2 reads YFSETQ. CDR3 size: 15 residues. Here the CDR3 reads CASSWGQGASETQYF. CDR3 DNA sequence: TGCGCCAGCAGCTGGGGACAGGGGGCCTCAGAGACCCAGTACTTC.

The rearrangement joins TRBV18 to TRBJ1-1, with 9 bases matching TRBD1. The CDR3 is 15 amino acids. Unmatched junction bases numbered 2, after V lost 3 bases and J lost 0 bases. Germline V CDR1 and CDR2: KGHSH, LQKENI. The CDR3 DNA reads TGTGCCAGCTCACCCCGGACAGGGGTGAACACTGAAGCTTTCTTT. It codes for CASSPRTGVNTEAFF.

This chain uses TRBV5-4 with TRBJ2-1; 13 nucleotides agree with TRBD2. The ends lost 4 bases at V and 9 bases at J; junction bases unmatched: 10. The CDR3 sequence is 16 residues long. In germline, CDR1 is SGHNT, CDR2 YYREEE (reference sequence). The CDR3 sequence is CASSPRLAGGFGEQFF. The CDR3, as DNA: TGTGCCAGCAGCCCAAGACTAGCGGGAGGCTTTGGTGAGCAGTTCTTC.

The chain recombines TRBV28 with TRBJ1-4, with D perhaps matching TRBD1 (5 bases). Germline V CDR1 and CDR2: MDHEN, SYDVKM. This CDR3 has 16 amino acids. The ends were cut back, 7 bases at V and 0 bases at J, with 15 bases in the middle. CDR3 region: CASTASGHPTNEKLFF. For the CDR3, the DNA is TGTGCCAGCACCGCCAGTGGACATCCAACTAATGAAAAACTGTTTTTT.

J is TRBJ1-3 and V is TRBV28; no firm D call. Looked up from germline, CDR1 is MDHEN and CDR2 is SYDVKM. The CDR3 has 14 residues. Trimming removed 2 bases at V and 3 bases at J, with 8 bases between. CDR3 sequence reads: CASSLAGNGNTIYF. In DNA form, the CDR3 reads TGTGCCAGCAGTTTAGCGGGCAATGGAAACACCATATATTTT.

The chain recombines TRBV6-6 with TRBJ2-3, with D maybe TRBD1 (6 bases). Germline V lookup: CDR1 MNHNY, CDR2 SVGAGI (reference sequence). The CDR3 totals 15 residues. V lost 2 bases and J lost 0, with 9 bases in between. This chain's CDR3 is CASSYGTGSTDTQYF. CDR3 DNA: TGTGCCAGCAGTTACGGAACAGGGAGCACAGATACGCAGTATTTT.

J is TRBJ1-1 and V is TRBV6-4; 7 nucleotides agree with TRBD1. The V gene end was trimmed by 5 bases and the J gene end by 1 base; junction bases not matched to a gene: 1. Germline V lookup: CDR1 MRHNA, CDR2 SNTAGT. The CDR3 covers 13 residues. The CDR3 sequence: CASSRTGNTEAFF. The CDR3 region has the DNA TGTGCCAGCAGTCGGACAGGGAACACTGAAGCTTTCTTT.

This clone is medium-sized within its sample. The genes are TRBV29-1 and TRBJ1-2; D gene uncertain. This CDR3 spans 14 amino acids. CDR1 is SQVTM and CDR2 is ANQGSEA in the germline V gene. Trimming took 0 bases from V and 8 from J, leaving 16 bases between them. Here the CDR3 reads CSVEDARTTLGYTF. The CDR3 nucleotides are TGCAGCGTTGAAGATGCCCGGACTACCTTAGGCTACACCTTC.

This chain uses TRBV6-6 with TRBJ1-1, with D hard to call. Germline CDR1 is MNHNY and CDR2 is SVGAGI (reference sequence). This CDR3 is built from 12 residues. V lost 7 bases and J 3 bases, leaving 9 bases between the germline ends. In DNA form, the CDR3 reads TGTGCCAGCATGGCAGGTGACACTGAAGCTTTCTTT. Translated: CASMAGDTEAFF.

This chain connects TRBV6-5 to TRBJ1-1; D is perhaps TRBD1 (5 bases). Germline V gene sequence: CDR1 MNHEY, CDR2 SVGAGI. With 6 bases removed from V and 4 bases from J, the gap between germline ends came to 18 bases. The CDR3 is 15 residues long. This chain's CDR3 is CASSLGQGGSTEAFF. CDR3 DNA sequence: TGTGCCAGCAGCCTAGGGCAGGGAGGGAGCACTGAAGCTTTCTTT.

This clone came up a few times. The rearrangement uses TRBV7-9 and TRBJ2-7, with D unclear. CDR1 and CDR2 (germline): SEHNR, FQNEAQ (reference sequence). Between the trimmed V and J ends, which lost 2 bases and 6 bases, there was a span of 11 bases. CDR3 length: 13 amino acids. CDR3 coding DNA: TGTGCCAGCAGCTTACTGGTTACGCGCGAGCAGTACTTC. This codes for CASSLLVTREQYF.

This clone was picked up a small number of times. J is TRBJ2-1 and V is TRBV3-1 (or the pseudogene TRBV3-2), with TRBD2 matching 7 bases. V lost 0 bases to trimming and J lost 8 bases; unmatched junction nucleotides: 7. The CDR3 is 15 residues long. Looked up from germline, CDR1 is LGHDT and CDR2 is YNNKEL (reference sequence). The CDR3 nucleotides are TGTGCCAGCAGCCAAGAAGGACTAGAGGGTGATGAGCAGTTCTTC. Its protein is CASSQEGLEGDEQFF.

The V and J genes are TRBV6-5 and TRBJ2-2; a weak D match, TRBD1 (7 bases). Germline values: CDR1 MNHEY, CDR2 SVGAGI. Trimming removed 4 bases from V and 2 bases from J, with 11 bases in between. CDR3 size: 15 residues. CDR3: CASSSQGTNTGELFF. In nucleotides, the CDR3 is TGTGCCAGCAGTTCACAGGGGACTAACACCGGGGAGCTGTTTTTT.

The rearrangement links TRBV5-1 to TRBJ1-5, with a weak D call TRBD1 (5 bases). The CDR3 has 17 residues. V lost 0 bases and J lost 4, with 17 bases in between. Germline V gene lookup returns CDR1 SGHRS and CDR2 YFSETQ. Here the CDR3 DNA reads TGCGCCAGCAGCTTGGGCGCGGGGACGGGTGAAAATCAGCCCCAGCATTTT. The encoded protein is CASSLGAGTGENQPQHF.

The rearrangement uses TRBV10-3 and TRBJ1-3; no clear D gene. The CDR3 length is 15 residues. V gave up 6 bases and J gave up 3 bases, with 15 bases separating them. CDR1 is ENHRY and CDR2 is SYGVKD in the germline V gene. CDR3 sequence: CAIRGGRAGGNTIYF. In nucleotides, the CDR3 is TGTGCCATCAGGGGCGGAAGGGCGGGTGGAAACACCATATATTTT.

This clone is a singleton in its sample. The J gene is TRBJ1-5, the V gene TRBV7-2, with D hard to call. Trimming cost V 1 base and J 7 bases, with 8 bases left between them. The V gene's germline CDR1 is SGHTA and CDR2 FQGNSA. This CDR3 is 13 amino acids long. The CDR3 sequence: CASSLGHGQPQHF. The CDR3 DNA is TGTGCCAGCAGCTTAGGACACGGACAGCCCCAGCATTTT.

J is TRBJ2-7 and V is TRBV7-2; no clear D gene. In germline, CDR1 is SGHTA, CDR2 FQGNSA. There are 13 residues in the CDR3. V lost 4 bases and J 1 base, leaving 8 bases between the germline ends. The CDR3 loop is CASSYGKSYEQYF. DNA of the CDR3: TGTGCCAGCAGCTACGGAAAATCCTACGAGCAGTACTTC.

The chain is built from TRBV5-4 and TRBJ2-6; D is uncertain. With 2 bases removed from V and 0 bases from J, the gap between germline ends came to 9 bases. This CDR3 is built from 16 residues. The germline CDR1 and CDR2 sequences are SGHNT and YYREEE (reference sequence). Written as DNA, the CDR3 is TGTGCCAGCAGCTTCCCAGGCATCTCTGGGGCCAACGTCCTGACTTTC. It yields the protein CASSFPGISGANVLTF.

The J gene is TRBJ1-5, the V gene TRBV7-2, with D unresolved. CDR1 SGHTA and CDR2 FQGNSA come from the germline V gene. V was trimmed by 5 bases and J by 3 bases, leaving 11 bases between them. The CDR3 runs 14 residues. The CDR3 DNA reads TGTGCCAGCAGCCCCCTGGGCTCCAATCAGCCCCAGCATTTT. It codes for CASSPLGSNQPQHF. Looking up the rest from reference TRBV7-2 and TRBJ1-5 gives the full variable domain: GAGVSQSPSNKVTEKGKDVELRCDPISGHTALYWYRQSLGQGLEFLIYFQGNSAPDKSGLPSDRFSAERTGGSVSTLTIQRTQQEDSAVYLCASSPLGSNQPQHFGDGTRLSIL.

The chain recombines TRBV5-6 with TRBJ1-2; TRBD1 matches at 8 bases. CDR1 SGHDT and CDR2 YYEEEE come from the germline V gene. The V and J ends lost 4 bases and 7 bases, in that order; junction bases with no gene match: 3. The CDR3 loop spans 12 amino acids. The CDR3 sequence is CASSLGQGGYTF. The CDR3, as DNA: TGTGCCAGCAGCCTAGGACAGGGTGGCTACACCTTC. Variable domain in full (rest from reference TRBV5-6 and TRBJ1-2): DAGVTQSPTHLIKTRGQQVTLRCSPKSGHDTVSWYQQALGQGPQFIFQYYEEEERQRGNFPDRFSGHQFPNYSSELNVNALLLGDSALYLCASSLGQGGYTFGSGTRLTVV.

The chain couples TRBV19 to TRBJ1-4; 12 bases line up with TRBD1. V lost 7 bases to trimming and J lost 4 bases; unmatched junction nucleotides: 13. The CDR3 spans 18 residues. Germline lookup yields CDR1 LNHDA and CDR2 SQIVND (reference sequence). CDR3 protein: CASTPGGTGGRINEKLFF. DNA for the CDR3: TGTGCCAGTACCCCCGGGGGGACAGGGGGCCGGATTAATGAAAAACTGTTTTTT.